The T cell receptor (beta chain) described here comes from a study of blood T cell repertoires in COVID-19. Under the authors' procedure: Amplification with reference gene primers provided the estimates of nucleated cell counts. TCRdb's table, derived via immunoSEQ multiplex PCR, lists solely in-frame clones and lacks some. D and trimming come from the DNA, and the V and J calls and clone size come from that table. The sample has about 400,000 clones, more than 75% seen once. Germline trimming cut 4 bases from V and 3 bases from J; bases unmatched to any gene: 4. The V gene's germline CDR1 is MNHEY and CDR2 SVGAGI. The CDR3 totals 15 residues. Individuals drawn from 20 to 25 US areas were roughly 18 to 95 years old. Categorization into cohorts depended on clinical history that participants reported.

The sequence came from a woman in her forties or fifties who had recovered from COVID-19. Material: PBMCs or T cells enriched from blood (not recorded which). The rearrangement joins TRBV6-5 to TRBJ2-2; 8 nucleotides agree with TRBD1. DNA for the CDR3: TGTGCCAGCAGTTCCAGGGGGCTTTACACCGGGGAGCTGTTTTTT. As protein: CASSSRGLYTGELFF.